Only a few counts were recorded for the clone carrying this T cell receptor beta chain. This sample is drawn from a study of response to subunit inactivated influenza vaccine. TCRdb redid the calling of the RT-PCR reads with MiXCR, one entry per CDR3 protein. The data contain about 500,000 distinct CDR3 sequences, 16% of them singletons. The ends were cut back, 8 bases at V and 8 bases at J, with 10 bases in the middle. The CDR3 loop spans 11 amino acids. The receptor was derived from a man between 50 and 70 years old who received an inactivated influenza vaccine. J is TRBJ2-1 and V is TRBV12-3 or TRBV12-4; D might be TRBD1 (5 bases). This material consisted of CD4+ T cells sorted from PBMCs, taken approximately 25 months after vaccination. DNA of the CDR3: TGTGCCAGCCGCAGGGTCTATGAGCAGTTCTTC. This gives the protein CASRRVYEQFF.